This is a list of T cell receptor beta chains from one sample in a study of T cells in Graves' hyperthyroidism and ophthalmopathy. A single record per CDR3 protein comes from TCRdb applying MiXCR to the multiplex PCR reads. The sample lists approximately 600,000 distinct CDR3 sequences, 13% to 15% occurring once. Material: blood. These receptors came from a young woman with Graves' ophthalmopathy. Each CDR3 is given with its conserved first and last residue. Fields, in order: D gene, V gene, J gene, CDR3 length, clone size, CDR3 DNA, CDR3 protein. D genes are given only for firm matches. Size values are once, few and many counts, or a class for expanded clones, and some rows have none.

>-|TRBV20-1|TRBJ2-3|11|many
TGCAGTGTGCCCCTTACAGATACGCAGTATTTT
CSVPLTDTQYF
>TRBD2|TRBV7-6|TRBJ2-1|20|-
TGTGCCAGCAGATTAGAGACTAGCGGGATAATCGAGAGCTCCTACAATGAGCAGTTCTTC
CASRLETSGIIESSYNEQFF
>-|TRBV20-1|TRBJ2-1|15|few
TGCAGTGCTGGTAACCTAGAAAGATGGGACAATGAGCAGTTCTTC
CSAGNLERWDNEQFF
>-|TRBV3-1|TRBJ2-6|18|many
TGTGCCAGCAGCCAAGGAGCTAGTTTGGGCTCTGGGGCCAACGTCCTGACTTTC
CASSQGASLGSGANVLTF
>-|TRBV28|TRBJ1-3|12|many
TGTGCCAGCAGTTTGAGGGCGGGCACCATATATTTT
CASSLRAGTIYF
>-|TRBV7-8|TRBJ2-7|16|many
TGTGCCAGCAGCTTAGCCCCGGCAGGGGTTATCTACGAGCAGTACTTC
CASSLAPAGVIYEQYF
>-|TRBV7-3|TRBJ2-1|12|many
TGTGCCAGCAGCCCCTCCTCCGGTGAGCAGTTCTTC
CASSPSSGEQFF
>TRBD2|TRBV7-2|TRBJ2-3|18|-
TGTGCCAGCAGCTCGCAGGGGGCTTATGGGACTAGCGGGAGCACGCAGTATTTT
CASSSQGAYGTSGSTQYF
>TRBD1|TRBV24-1|TRBJ1-5|15|few
TGTGCCACCAGTGGGGGACAGGGGGCCCATCAGCCCCAGCATTTT
CATSGGQGAHQPQHF
>-|TRBV10-1|TRBJ1-2|14|few
TGCGCCAACCTAGGTGACGCAGGAGGCTATGGCTACACCTTC
CANLGDAGGYGYTF
>-|TRBV20-1|TRBJ2-3|14|many
TGCAGTGCTGCAGGAGGGCTAGCTTTAGATACGCAGTATTTT
CSAAGGLALDTQYF
>-|TRBV11-2|TRBJ1-3|18|few
TGTGCCAGCAGCTTAGGGCGAGGCGGGGGCAGCTCTGGAAACACCATATATTTT
CASSLGRGGGSSGNTIYF
>TRBD1|TRBV4-1|TRBJ2-7|15|few
TGCGCCAGCAGCCAAGGGGGGACAGGGGGCTACGAGCAGTACTTC
CASSQGGTGGYEQYF
>-|TRBV30|TRBJ2-3|13|many
TGTGCCGGCAGGACGGAGAACACAGATACGCAGTATTTT
CAGRTENTDTQYF
>-|TRBV20-1|TRBJ2-2|13|-
TGCAGTGCTATTGGGGAAAACACCGGGGAGCTGTTTTTT
CSAIGENTGELFF
>-|TRBV12-3/TRBV12-4|TRBJ1-2|13|-
TGTGCCAGCAGTCACCCTGGGGGTGATGGCTACACCTTC
CASSHPGGDGYTF
>-|TRBV20-1|TRBJ2-1|13|many
TGCAGTGCCAGGGACGGGAGCGTAAATGAGCAGTTCTTC
CSARDGSVNEQFF
>-|TRBV3-1|TRBJ2-1|12|many
TGTGCCAGCAGCCAATGGGCGGGGGAGCAGTTCTTC
CASSQWAGEQFF
>-|TRBV6-1|TRBJ2-5|14|few
TGTGCCAGCAGTTCTTACAGGGTCAGGAAGACCCAGTACTTC
CASSSYRVRKTQYF
>TRBD2|TRBV15|TRBJ2-1|16|-
TGTGCCACCAGCAGAGATCTCACTAGCGCCAACAATGAGCAGTTCTTC
CATSRDLTSANNEQFF
>TRBD1|TRBV19|TRBJ2-2|14|many
TGTGCCAGCTCCCCCGAGGGGGCGGCCGGGGAGCTGTTTTTT
CASSPEGAAGELFF
>-|TRBV6-1|TRBJ2-7|13|many
TGTGCCAGCAACCACAGGAGCTCCTACGAGCAGTACTTC
CASNHRSSYEQYF
>TRBD1|TRBV30|TRBJ2-7|12|many
TGTGCCCAAGACAGGGGTCCCTACGAGCAGTACTTC
CAQDRGPYEQYF
>TRBD1|TRBV7-6|TRBJ2-7|15|many
TGTGCCAGCAGCTTAGTAGGGGACAGCTCCTACGAGCAGTACTTC
CASSLVGDSSYEQYF
>TRBD2|TRBV19|TRBJ2-1|16|few
TGTGCCAGTAAAGGGGGGCGGGAGGGGGCCTACAATGAGCAGTTCTTC
CASKGGREGAYNEQFF
>-|TRBV5-1|TRBJ2-3|14|many
TGCGCCAGCAGCTTGCCCCCTAGCACAGATACGCAGTATTTT
CASSLPPSTDTQYF
>-|TRBV3-1|TRBJ2-4|13|many
TGTGCCAGCAGCCAATTCGGTGGAAACATTCAGTACTTC
CASSQFGGNIQYF
>-|TRBV9|TRBJ2-1|13|-
TGTGCCAGCAGCGTAACCCAGGACAATGAGCAGTTCTTC
CASSVTQDNEQFF
>-|TRBV7-8|TRBJ2-1|18|many
TGTGCCAGCACCTTAGGGTACCTCGATGAGGGCCTGAACAATGAGCAGTTCTTC
CASTLGYLDEGLNNEQFF
>TRBD2|TRBV7-9|TRBJ2-1|16|many
TGTGCCAGCAGCTTCCTGACTAGCGGGACCTACAATGAGCAGTTCTTC
CASSFLTSGTYNEQFF